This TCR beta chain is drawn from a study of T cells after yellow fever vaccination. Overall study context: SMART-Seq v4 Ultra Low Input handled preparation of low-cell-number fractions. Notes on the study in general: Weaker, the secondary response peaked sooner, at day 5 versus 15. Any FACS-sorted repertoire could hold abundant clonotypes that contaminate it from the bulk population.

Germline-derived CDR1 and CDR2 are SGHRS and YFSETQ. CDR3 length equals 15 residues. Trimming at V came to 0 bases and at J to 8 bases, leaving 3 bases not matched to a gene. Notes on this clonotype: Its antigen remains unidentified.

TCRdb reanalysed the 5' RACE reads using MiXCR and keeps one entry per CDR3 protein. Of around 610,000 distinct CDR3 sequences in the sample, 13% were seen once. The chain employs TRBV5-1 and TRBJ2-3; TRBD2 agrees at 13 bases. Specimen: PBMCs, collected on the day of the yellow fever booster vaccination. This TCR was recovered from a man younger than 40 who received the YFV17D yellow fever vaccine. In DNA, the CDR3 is TGCGCCAGCAGCTTGGAACTAGCGGGAGGGAGTACGCAGTATTTT. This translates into CASSLELAGGSTQYF.